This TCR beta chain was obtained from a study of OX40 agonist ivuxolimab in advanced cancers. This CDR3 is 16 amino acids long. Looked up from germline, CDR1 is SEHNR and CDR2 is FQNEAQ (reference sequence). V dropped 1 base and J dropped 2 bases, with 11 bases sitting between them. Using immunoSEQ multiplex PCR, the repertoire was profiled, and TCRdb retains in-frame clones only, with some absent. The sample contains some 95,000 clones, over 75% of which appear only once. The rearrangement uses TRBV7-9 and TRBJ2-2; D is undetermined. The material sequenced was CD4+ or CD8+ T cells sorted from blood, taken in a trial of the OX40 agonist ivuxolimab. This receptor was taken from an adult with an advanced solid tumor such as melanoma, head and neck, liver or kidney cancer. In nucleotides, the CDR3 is TGTGCCAGCAGCTTAGGAGACGCAGGAAACACCGGGGAGCTGTTTTTT. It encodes CASSLGDAGNTGELFF. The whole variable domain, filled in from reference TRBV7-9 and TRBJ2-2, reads DTGVSQNPRHKITKRGQNVTFRCDPISEHNRLYWYRQTLGQGPEFLTYFQNEAQLEKSRLLSDRFSAERPKGSFSTLEIQRTEQGDSAMYLCASSLGDAGNTGELFFGEGSRLTVL.